These T cell receptor beta chains were read from a single sample in a study of beta chain features in type 1 diabetes. TCRdb keeps only in-frame clones here, not all; method: immunoSEQ multiplex PCR. Of under 250,000 clones listed, about 14% are singletons. The material sequenced was naive CD4+ T cells from blood. The source of these receptors is a woman aged 40-49 years in good health. CDR3s include the opening cysteine and the closing phenylalanine or tryptophan. Fields, in order: V gene, J gene, clone size, CDR3 protein. A row's size may be missing; if present it is once, few, many or a size class.

>TRBV21-1|TRBJ2-2|-
CASSTRPNRAGRGTGELFF
>TRBV9|TRBJ1-2|once
CASSVAVSPRQGASYGYTF
>TRBV5-1|TRBJ2-1|few
CASRDFPGYNEQFF
>TRBV23-1|TRBJ1-1|many
CENGTEAFF
>TRBV6-5|TRBJ2-7|few
CASSATSGGSYEQYF
>TRBV7-9|TRBJ1-4|-
CASSKDRDEKLFF
>TRBV5-1|TRBJ2-1|-
CASSLEGQGANEQFF
>TRBV7-8|TRBJ2-4|-
CASSLTWTSGGVAKNIQYF
>TRBV2|TRBJ1-2|few
CASSSTGGVGYTF
>TRBV18|TRBJ1-1|-
CASSPQEAANTEAFF
>TRBV2|TRBJ1-5|few
CASQESGRNQPQHF
>TRBV7-7|TRBJ2-5|once
CASSLASGVETQYF
>TRBV18|TRBJ2-1|few
CASSSGLFNEQFF
>TRBV2|TRBJ1-1|many
CASGTGIEAFF
>TRBV6-5|TRBJ1-1|few
CASSYLYGGGTEAFF
>TRBV4-3|TRBJ1-2|few
CASSPGPGGYGYTF
>TRBV19|TRBJ1-4|-
CASRDSTGLDTNEKLFF
>TRBV7-2|TRBJ1-2|few
CASSIGTANGYTF
>TRBV11-2|TRBJ1-2|few
CASSPLGLYGYTF
>TRBV29-1|TRBJ2-3|few
CSAHTDTQYF
>TRBV6-6|TRBJ2-7|few
CASVQDRAVGNEQYF
>TRBV7-6|TRBJ1-5|few
CASSYSDRGGNQPQHF
>TRBV6-4|TRBJ2-1|-
CASNPSPGLAGGISSNEQFF
>TRBV2|TRBJ2-1|-
CATSLKGLAGTSSYNEQFF
>TRBV29-1|-|few
CSVAFTGTGTEQYF
>TRBV11-2|TRBJ2-1|-
CASSRSTSGFYNEQFF
>TRBV7-9|TRBJ2-3|-
CASSPKRLGTDTQYF
>TRBV5-1|TRBJ2-5|-
CASSLAGQGRETQYF
>TRBV15|TRBJ2-5|few
CATSRRRETQYF
>TRBV7-2|TRBJ2-3|few
CASSSQLAPPTDTQYF
>TRBV5-1|TRBJ2-1|-
CASRQATNEQFF
>TRBV25-1|TRBJ1-2|-
CASSLDSTYGYTF